This TCR beta chain was identified in a study of shared clonotypes between healthy human individuals. Study at large: Every donor yielded three CD4 naive, three CD4 memory, two CD8 naive and one CD8 memory plate.

The naive CD8 population came from CD45RO-negative cells selected for CCR7, without terminally differentiated effector memory CD45RA+ cells. Genomic DNA belonging to each subset was distributed in equal measure over several immunoSEQ plates. Only in-frame clones appear in the TCRdb table, and some are missing; sequencing was by immunoSEQ multiplex PCR. The sample lists about 2 million clones, about 95% occurring once. General study points: Clonotype sharing among donors likely depends on sequencing depth. Clonotypes not shared had lower generation probabilities than those common to all four donors.

Worth noting for this clone: As yet, its antigen is unknown. Other DNA sequences in this sample translate to the same CDR3.

This TCR was sampled from a young man in good health. Sequenced sample: naive CD8+ T cells sorted from blood.

The CDR3 DNA sequence: TGTGCCAGCAGTTTATCATCAGGCATGAACACTGAAGCTTTCTTT. It is translated as CASSLSSGMNTEAFF. V and J are TRBV27 and TRBJ1-1; D gene uncertain. V lost 0 bases, J lost 0 bases, and 8 bases lay in between. From germline, CDR1 is MNHEY and CDR2 SMNVEV (reference sequence). CDR3 length: 15 residues.